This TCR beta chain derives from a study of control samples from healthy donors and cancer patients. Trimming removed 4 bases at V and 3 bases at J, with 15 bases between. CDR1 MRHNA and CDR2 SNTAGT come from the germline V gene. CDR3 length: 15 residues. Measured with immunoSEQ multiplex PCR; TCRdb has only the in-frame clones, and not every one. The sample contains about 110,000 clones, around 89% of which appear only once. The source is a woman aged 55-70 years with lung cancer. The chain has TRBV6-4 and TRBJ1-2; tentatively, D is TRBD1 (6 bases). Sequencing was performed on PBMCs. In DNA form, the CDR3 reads TGTGCCAGCAGTGCTCTCTGGGGGCAGGACTATGGCTACACCTTC. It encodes CASSALWGQDYGYTF.